The 21 T cell receptor beta chains listed next were all sequenced from one sample in a study of shared clonotypes between healthy human individuals. Data came from immunoSEQ multiplex PCR; TCRdb stores just in-frame clones and leaves some out. The data contain roughly 1,600,000 clones, around 98.5% of them singletons. The sample comprised naive CD4+ T cells sorted from blood. The subset denotes: CD45RA+ positively selected. Source of these receptors: a man aged 25-45 years in good health.

This rearrangement joins TRBV6-5 to TRBJ2-6, with TRBD2 matching over 7 bases. Germline trimming cut 4 bases from V and 2 bases from J; bases unmatched to any gene: 2. CDR1 is MNHEY and CDR2 is SVGAGI in the germline V gene. The CDR3 sequence is 15 residues long. DNA of the CDR3: TGTGCCAGCAGTTGGGGGGGGACTGGGGCCAACGTCCTGACTTTC. As protein: CASSWGGTGANVLTF.

V gene TRBV10-2 combines with J gene TRBJ2-5, with D hard to call. V lost 9 bases and J lost 5, with 13 bases in between. CDR3 length: 12 residues. Germline CDR1 WSHSY, CDR2 SAAADI. The CDR3 nucleotides are TGCGCCAGTGGTCCCTTGGGGGAGACCCAGTACTTC. The encoded protein is CASGPLGETQYF.

V usage is TRBV28 and J usage is TRBJ2-3; tentatively, D is TRBD1 or TRBD2 (5 bases each). Germline CDR1 reads MDHEN; CDR2 reads SYDVKM. This CDR3 has 13 residues. Trimming left V 6 bases short and J 4 bases short, with 11 bases between. CDR3 region: CASRSMGADTQYF. CDR3 nucleotides: TGTGCCAGCAGGTCCATGGGGGCAGATACGCAGTATTTT. Drawing the rest from reference TRBV28 and TRBJ2-3, the complete variable domain is DVKVTQSSRYLVKRTGEKVFLECVQDMDHENMFWYRQDPGLGLRLIYFSYDVKMKEKGDIPEGYSVSREKKERFSLILESASTNQTSMYLCASRSMGADTQYFGPGTRLTVL.

This clone was picked up one time. The chain joins TRBV7-2 to TRBJ1-2, with D unclear. Germline V gene data show CDR1 as SGHTA and CDR2 as FQGNSA. V lost 11 bases to trimming and J lost 4 bases, with 20 bases between them. CDR3 length equals 14 residues. The CDR3 sequence: CAGTLYPGSYGYTF. CDR3 sequence (DNA): TGTGCCGGCACTCTTTACCCAGGTTCCTATGGCTACACCTTC.

The V gene is TRBV11-3, the J gene TRBJ2-1, with D unresolved. Per the germline V gene, CDR1 is SGHNT and CDR2 is YENEEA. V was cut by 7 bases and J by 9 bases, with 4 bases left in between. The CDR3 is 9 amino acids. Written as DNA, the CDR3 is TGTGCCAGCACCCCTGAGCAGTTCTTC. Translating it yields CASTPEQFF.

The chain is built from TRBV11-2 and TRBJ1-2; 10 bases are shared with TRBD1. CDR3 length equals 18 residues. V lost 4 bases, J lost 5 bases, and 16 bases stayed unmatched. Germline CDR1 reads SGHAT; CDR2 reads FQNNGV. CDR3: CASSSPQGQGLSGYGYTF. In nucleotides, the CDR3 is TGTGCCAGCAGCTCCCCCCAGGGACAGGGGCTTTCGGGGTATGGCTACACCTTC.

The chain has TRBV7-2 and TRBJ2-7; D remains unclear. The CDR3 consists of 15 residues. Trimming removed 5 bases from V and 1 base from J, with 15 bases in between. CDR1 and CDR2 (germline): SGHTA, FQGNSA. In nucleotides, the CDR3 is TGTGCCAGCAGCCTCCGGTCCCTAACTTCCTACGAGCAGTACTTC. Protein sequence: CASSLRSLTSYEQYF.

The chain employs TRBV19 and TRBJ1-5; 7 bases line up with TRBD1. Germline CDR1 LNHDA, CDR2 SQIVND (reference sequence). This CDR3 comprises 15 residues. After removal of 5 bases from V and 6 bases from J, the junction contained 10 bases not matched to a gene. The CDR3 protein is CASSETRQGSQPQHF. In DNA, the CDR3 is TGTGCCAGTAGTGAAACCAGACAGGGAAGTCAGCCCCAGCATTTT.

The gene calls are TRBV7-9 and TRBJ1-1; D unresolved. The CDR3 has 15 amino acids. Germline values: CDR1 SEHNR, CDR2 FQNEAQ (reference sequence). Trimming pared 3 bases from V and 4 bases from J, leaving 15 bases between. CDR3 sequence (DNA): TGTGCCAGCAGCTTCGTGGTGAATAGGGTCACTGAAGCTTTCTTT. Protein: CASSFVVNRVTEAFF.

The rearrangement links TRBV18 to TRBJ1-1; D is possibly TRBD1 (6 bases). With 5 bases removed from V and 1 base from J, the gap between germline ends came to 11 bases. Germline V gives CDR1 KGHSH, CDR2 LQKENI. The CDR3 loop spans 14 amino acids. CDR3 sequence: CASSYGGGNTEAFF. The CDR3, as DNA: TGTGCCAGCTCATATGGGGGCGGGAACACTGAAGCTTTCTTT.

The rearrangement links TRBV5-8 to TRBJ1-2; D remains ambiguous. The germline gives CDR1 SGHTS, CDR2 YDEGEE. The length of the CDR3 is 11 residues. V shed 6 bases and J shed 4 bases, with 7 bases lying between them. CDR3 residues: CASMAGYGYTF. CDR3 in DNA: TGTGCCAGCATGGCGGGCTATGGCTACACCTTC.

This sequence joins TRBV14 and TRBJ1-2; TRBD1 might be the D (5 bases). V dropped 1 base and J dropped 4 bases, with 13 bases sitting between them. CDR1 SGHDN and CDR2 FVKESK come from the germline V gene. CDR3 length: 15 amino acids. The CDR3 protein is CASSQVPGPIYGYTF. The CDR3 bases are TGTGCCAGCAGCCAAGTGCCAGGGCCAATCTATGGCTACACCTTC.

V is TRBV19 and J is TRBJ1-1; D gene unclear. From germline, CDR1 is LNHDA and CDR2 SQIVND (reference sequence). Trimming shortened V by 4 bases and J by 0 bases, and 6 bases separated the two germline ends. The CDR3 loop spans 13 amino acids. The CDR3 DNA follows: TGTGCCAGTAGTACCGAGATGAACACTGAAGCTTTCTTT. Translated: CASSTEMNTEAFF. Using reference TRBV19 and TRBJ1-1 for the parts outside the CDR3, the full variable domain is DGGITQSPKYLFRKEGQNVTLSCEQNLNHDAMYWYRQDPGQGLRLIYYSQIVNDFQKGDIAEGYSVSREKKESFPLTVTSAQKNPTAFYLCASSTEMNTEAFFGQGTRLTVV.

This chain links TRBV28 with TRBJ2-5, with D perhaps TRBD1 or TRBD2 (6 bases each). The V and J ends lost 2 bases and 5 bases respectively, with 12 bases between them. This CDR3 has 14 residues. Germline V gene lookup returns CDR1 MDHEN and CDR2 SYDVKM. The CDR3 loop reads CASSLVGGGETQYF. Written as DNA, the CDR3 is TGTGCCAGCAGTTTAGTCGGAGGGGGTGAGACCCAGTACTTC.

This clone was counted a single time. The chain links TRBV9 to TRBJ2-6; D remains ambiguous. This CDR3 has 15 amino acids. With 5 bases removed from V and 0 bases from J, the gap between germline ends came to 9 bases. Germline V lookup: CDR1 SGDLS, CDR2 YYNGEE. The CDR3 coding sequence is TGTGCCAGCAGTGACGTTCCCTCTGGGGCCAACGTCCTGACTTTC. Its protein is CASSDVPSGANVLTF.

The J gene is TRBJ2-6, the V gene TRBV7-6; TRBD1 matches 8 bases. Germline CDR1 is SGHVS and CDR2 is FNYEAQ. CDR3 length: 14 residues. V shed 6 bases and J 8 bases; nucleotides not matched to a gene: 6. DNA for the CDR3: TGTGCCAGCAGTTTCCAGGGGGCGTCCAACGTCCTGACTTTC. Protein product: CASSFQGASNVLTF.

This chain uses TRBV30 with TRBJ2-7; a weak D match, TRBD2 (7 bases). V lost 0 bases, J lost 1 base, and 28 bases lay in between. The CDR3 spans 20 residues. Per the germline V gene, CDR1 is GTSNPN and CDR2 is SVGIG (reference sequence). The CDR3 protein is CAWSVLPHRARGDGSYEQYF. In nucleotides, the CDR3 is TGTGCCTGGAGTGTACTACCCCACAGGGCACGGGGGGACGGGTCCTACGAGCAGTACTTC.

This rearrangement joins TRBV5-1 to TRBJ1-3, with a weak D call TRBD1 (5 bases). Looked up from germline, CDR1 is SGHRS and CDR2 is YFSETQ. V was clipped by 4 bases and J by 4 bases, with 18 bases between them. CDR3 length: 16 amino acids. The CDR3 DNA is TGCGCCAGCAGCGGGGGTTTCGGGGCGCAGGGAAACACCATATATTTT. Translating gives CASSGGFGAQGNTIYF.

The genes are TRBV2 and TRBJ2-7, with TRBD2 matching 7 bases. The V gene's germline CDR1 is SNHLY and CDR2 FYNNEI. V gave up 6 bases and J gave up 9 bases; unmatched junction bases: 11. The CDR3 runs 13 residues. CDR3 in DNA: TGTGCCAGCAGCCTCCCGGGACTAAGTGCGCAGTACTTC. Translating it yields CASSLPGLSAQYF.

The rearrangement joins TRBV5-1 to TRBJ2-2; D remains ambiguous. The CDR3 is 15 amino acids. With 1 base removed from V and 2 bases from J, the gap between germline ends came to 9 bases. Germline CDR1 is SGHRS and CDR2 is YFSETQ. CDR3 loop: CASSLSRQNTGELFF. CDR3 sequence (DNA): TGCGCCAGCAGCTTGTCCAGACAAAACACCGGGGAGCTGTTTTTT.

This chain joins TRBV7-9 and TRBJ2-4; the D call may be TRBD1 or TRBD2 (5 bases each). Germline V gives CDR1 SEHNR, CDR2 FQNEAQ (reference sequence). The CDR3 is 14 amino acids. V lost 2 bases and J 6 bases, leaving 11 bases between the germline ends. For the CDR3, the DNA is TGTGCCAGCAGCTTACGTGGGGGTAGAAACATTCAGTACTTC. It translates to CASSLRGGRNIQYF. Full variable domain (outside the CDR3, taken from reference TRBV7-9 and TRBJ2-4): DTGVSQNPRHKITKRGQNVTFRCDPISEHNRLYWYRQTLGQGPEFLTYFQNEAQLEKSRLLSDRFSAERPKGSFSTLEIQRTEQGDSAMYLCASSLRGGRNIQYFGAGTRLSVL.